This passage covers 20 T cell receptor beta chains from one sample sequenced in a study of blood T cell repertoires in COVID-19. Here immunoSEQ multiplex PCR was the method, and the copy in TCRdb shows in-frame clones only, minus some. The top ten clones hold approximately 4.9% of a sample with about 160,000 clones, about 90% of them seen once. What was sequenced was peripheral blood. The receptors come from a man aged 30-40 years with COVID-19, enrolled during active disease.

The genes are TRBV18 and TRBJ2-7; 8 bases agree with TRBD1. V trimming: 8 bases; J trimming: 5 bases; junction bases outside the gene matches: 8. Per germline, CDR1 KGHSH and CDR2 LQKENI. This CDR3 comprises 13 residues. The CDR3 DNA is TGTGCCAGCAAAGGACAGGGATTCGACGAGCAGTACTTC. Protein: CASKGQGFDEQYF. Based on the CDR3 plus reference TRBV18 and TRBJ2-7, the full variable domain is NAGVMQNPRHLVRRRGQEARLRCSPMKGHSHVYWYRQLPEEGLKFMVYLQKENIIDESGMPKERFSAEFPKEGPSILRIQQVVRGDSAAYFCASKGQGFDEQYFGPGTRLTVT.

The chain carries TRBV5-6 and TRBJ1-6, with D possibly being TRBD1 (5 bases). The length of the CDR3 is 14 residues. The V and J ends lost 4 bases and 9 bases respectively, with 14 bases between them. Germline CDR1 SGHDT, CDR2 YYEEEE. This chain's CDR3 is CASSGQGLRSPLHF. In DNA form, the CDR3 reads TGTGCCAGCAGCGGTCAGGGATTGCGTTCACCCCTCCACTTT.

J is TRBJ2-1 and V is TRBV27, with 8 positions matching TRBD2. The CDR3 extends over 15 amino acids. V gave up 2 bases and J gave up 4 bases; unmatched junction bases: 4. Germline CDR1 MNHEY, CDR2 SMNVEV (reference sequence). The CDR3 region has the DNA TGTGCCAGCAGTTTACTCGCTAGCGGGTACAATGAGCAGTTCTTC. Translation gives CASSLLASGYNEQFF.

The chain's CDR3 is CSVSSRLIFNYGYTF. The CDR3 nucleotides are TGCAGCGTTTCATCTCGACTGATTTTTAACTATGGCTACACCTTC. This chain joins TRBV29-1 and TRBJ1-2, with D unresolved. CDR3 length equals 15 residues. Trimming cost V 5 bases and J 1 base, with 17 bases left between them. CDR1 and CDR2 (germline): SQVTM, ANQGSEA.

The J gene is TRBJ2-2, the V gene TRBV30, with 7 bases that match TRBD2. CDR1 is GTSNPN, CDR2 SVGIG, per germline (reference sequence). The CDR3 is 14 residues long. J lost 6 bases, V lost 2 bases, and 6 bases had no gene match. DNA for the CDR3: TGTGCCTGGAGTCGGAGCGGGATGCCCGGGGAGCTGTTTTTT. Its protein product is CAWSRSGMPGELFF. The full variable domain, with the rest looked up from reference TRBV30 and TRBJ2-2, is SQTIHQWPATLVQPVGSPLSLECTVEGTSNPNLYWYRQAAGRGLQLLFYSVGIGQISSEVPQNLSASRPQDRQFILSSKKLLLSDSGFYLCAWSRSGMPGELFFGEGSRLTVL.

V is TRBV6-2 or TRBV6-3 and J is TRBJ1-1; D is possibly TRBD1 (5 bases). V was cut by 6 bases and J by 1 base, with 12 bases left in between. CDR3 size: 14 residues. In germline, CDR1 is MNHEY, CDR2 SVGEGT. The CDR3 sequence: CASSSQGGNTEAFF. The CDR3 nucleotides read TGTGCCAGCAGCTCCCAGGGTGGGAACACTGAAGCTTTCTTT.

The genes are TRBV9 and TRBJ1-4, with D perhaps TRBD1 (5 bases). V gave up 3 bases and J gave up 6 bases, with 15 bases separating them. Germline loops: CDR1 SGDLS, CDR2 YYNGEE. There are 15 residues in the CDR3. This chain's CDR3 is CASSDEGAGYEKLFF. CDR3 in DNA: TGTGCCAGCAGCGACGAAGGGGCTGGATATGAAAAACTGTTTTTT.

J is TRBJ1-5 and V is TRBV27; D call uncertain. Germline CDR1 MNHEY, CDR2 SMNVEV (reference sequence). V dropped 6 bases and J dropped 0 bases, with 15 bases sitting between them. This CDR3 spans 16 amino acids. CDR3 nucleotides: TGTGCCAGCAGCCCCTCCGCAGGCCATAGCAATCAGCCCCAGCATTTT. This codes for CASSPSAGHSNQPQHF.

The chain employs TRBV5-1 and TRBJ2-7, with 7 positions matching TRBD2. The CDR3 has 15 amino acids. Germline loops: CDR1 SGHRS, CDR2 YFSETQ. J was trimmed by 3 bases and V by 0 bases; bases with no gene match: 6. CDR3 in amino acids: CASSLDLGGYYEQYF. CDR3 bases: TGCGCCAGCAGCTTGGATCTGGGGGGGTACTACGAGCAGTACTTC.

CDR3 sequence (DNA): TGCAGCGTTGAAGATGACAGGGGTCCTAACTATGGCTACACCTTC. It translates to CSVEDDRGPNYGYTF. The V gene is TRBV29-1, the J gene TRBJ1-2; 8 positions agree with TRBD1. Germline loops: CDR1 SQVTM, CDR2 ANQGSEA. V dropped 0 bases and J dropped 0; count of bases not matched to a gene: 3. The CDR3 extends over 15 amino acids. The full variable domain, its missing parts supplied by reference TRBV29-1 and TRBJ1-2, is SAVISQKPSRDICQRGTSLTIQCQVDSQVTMMFWYRQQPGQSLTLIATANQGSEATYESGFVIDKFPISRPNLTFSTLTVSNMSPEDSSIYLCSVEDDRGPNYGYTFGSGTRLTVV.

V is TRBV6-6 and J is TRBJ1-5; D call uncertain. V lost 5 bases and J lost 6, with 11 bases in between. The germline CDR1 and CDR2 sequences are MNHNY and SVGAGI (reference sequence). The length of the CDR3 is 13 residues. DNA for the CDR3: TGTGCCAGCAGTCTCCCCTCCTCTCAGCCCCAGCATTTT. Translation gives CASSLPSSQPQHF.

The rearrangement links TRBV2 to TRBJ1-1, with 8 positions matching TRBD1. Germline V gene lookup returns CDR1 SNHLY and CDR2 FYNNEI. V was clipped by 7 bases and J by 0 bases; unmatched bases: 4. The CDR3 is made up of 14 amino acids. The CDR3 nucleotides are TGTGCCAGCAACAGGGGGATTATGAACACTGAAGCTTTCTTT. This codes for CASNRGIMNTEAFF. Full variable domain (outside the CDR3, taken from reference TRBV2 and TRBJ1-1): EPEVTQTPSHQVTQMGQEVILRCVPISNHLYFYWYRQILGQKVEFLVSFYNNEISEKSEIFDDQFSVERPDGSNFTLKIRSTKLEDSAMYFCASNRGIMNTEAFFGQGTRLTVV.

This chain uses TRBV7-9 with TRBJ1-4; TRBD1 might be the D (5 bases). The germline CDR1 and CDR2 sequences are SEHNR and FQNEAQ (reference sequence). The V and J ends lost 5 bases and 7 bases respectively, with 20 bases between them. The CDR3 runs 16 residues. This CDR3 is CASSLRDADVVEKLFF. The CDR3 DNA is TGTGCCAGCAGCCTCAGGGATGCCGACGTAGTTGAAAAACTGTTTTTT. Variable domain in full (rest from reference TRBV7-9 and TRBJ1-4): DTGVSQNPRHKITKRGQNVTFRCDPISEHNRLYWYRQTLGQGPEFLTYFQNEAQLEKSRLLSDRFSAERPKGSFSTLEIQRTEQGDSAMYLCASSLRDADVVEKLFFGSGTQLSVL.

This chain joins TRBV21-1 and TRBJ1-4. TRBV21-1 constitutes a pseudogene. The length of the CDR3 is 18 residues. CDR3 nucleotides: TGTGCCAGCAGCAAATTACGGGATGGAGAGTGGGATAATGAAAAACTGTTTTTT. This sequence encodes CASSKLRDGEWDNEKLFF.

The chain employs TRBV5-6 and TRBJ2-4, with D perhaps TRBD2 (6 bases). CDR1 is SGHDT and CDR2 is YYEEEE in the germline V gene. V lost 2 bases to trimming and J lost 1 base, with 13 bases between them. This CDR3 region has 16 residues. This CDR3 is CASSFGGDWAKNIQYF. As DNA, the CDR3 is TGTGCCAGCAGCTTCGGCGGGGACTGGGCCAAAAACATTCAGTACTTC.

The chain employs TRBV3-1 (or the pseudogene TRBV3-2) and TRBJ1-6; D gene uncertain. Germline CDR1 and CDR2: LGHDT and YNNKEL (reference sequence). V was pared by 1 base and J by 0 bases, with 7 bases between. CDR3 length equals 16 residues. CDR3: CASSQVRSSYNSPLHF. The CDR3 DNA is TGTGCCAGCAGCCAAGTGAGGAGCTCCTATAATTCACCCCTCCACTTT.

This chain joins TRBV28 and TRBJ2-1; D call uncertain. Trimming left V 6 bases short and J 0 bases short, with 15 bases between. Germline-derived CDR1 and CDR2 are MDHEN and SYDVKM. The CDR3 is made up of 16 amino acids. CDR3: CASRELLPDSYNEQFF. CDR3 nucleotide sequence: TGTGCCAGCAGGGAGCTTTTACCCGACTCCTACAATGAGCAGTTCTTC.

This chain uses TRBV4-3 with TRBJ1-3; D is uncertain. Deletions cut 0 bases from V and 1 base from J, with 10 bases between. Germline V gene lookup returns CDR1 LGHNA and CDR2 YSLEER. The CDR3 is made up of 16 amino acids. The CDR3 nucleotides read TGCGCCAGCAGCCAAGATCCCTTTATATCTGGAAACACCATATATTTT. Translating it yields CASSQDPFISGNTIYF.

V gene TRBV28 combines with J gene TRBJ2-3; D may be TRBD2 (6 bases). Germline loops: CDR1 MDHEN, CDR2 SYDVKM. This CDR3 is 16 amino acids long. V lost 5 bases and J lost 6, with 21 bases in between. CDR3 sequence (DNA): TGTGCCAGCAGTCCCTTGGGGGGAGGCCCACGGGATACGCAGTATTTT. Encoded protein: CASSPLGGGPRDTQYF.

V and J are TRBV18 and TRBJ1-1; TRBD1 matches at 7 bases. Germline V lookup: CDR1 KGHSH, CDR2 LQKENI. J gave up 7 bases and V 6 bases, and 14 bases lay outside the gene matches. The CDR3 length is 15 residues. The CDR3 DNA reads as TGTGCCAGCTCTCGAGATAGGACAGGCGGTAATGAAGCTTTCTTT. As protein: CASSRDRTGGNEAFF.